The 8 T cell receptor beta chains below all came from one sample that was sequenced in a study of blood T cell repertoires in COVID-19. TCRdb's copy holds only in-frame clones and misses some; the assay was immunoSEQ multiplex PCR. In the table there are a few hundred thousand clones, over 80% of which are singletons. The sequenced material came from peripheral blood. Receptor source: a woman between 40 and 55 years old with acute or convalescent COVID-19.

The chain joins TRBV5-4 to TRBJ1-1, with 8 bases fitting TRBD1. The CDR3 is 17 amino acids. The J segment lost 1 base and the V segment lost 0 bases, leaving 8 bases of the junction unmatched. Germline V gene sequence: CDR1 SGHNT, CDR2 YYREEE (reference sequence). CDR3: CASSLDRGIMGNTEAFF. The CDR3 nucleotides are TGTGCCAGCAGCTTGGACAGGGGGATTATGGGGAACACTGAAGCTTTCTTT.

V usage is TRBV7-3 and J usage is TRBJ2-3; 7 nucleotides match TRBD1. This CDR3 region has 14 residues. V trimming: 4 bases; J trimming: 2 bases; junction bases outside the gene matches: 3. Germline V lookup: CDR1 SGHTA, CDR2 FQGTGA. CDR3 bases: TGTGCCAGCAGCTGGGGACAGTTCACAGATACGCAGTATTTT. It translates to CASSWGQFTDTQYF.

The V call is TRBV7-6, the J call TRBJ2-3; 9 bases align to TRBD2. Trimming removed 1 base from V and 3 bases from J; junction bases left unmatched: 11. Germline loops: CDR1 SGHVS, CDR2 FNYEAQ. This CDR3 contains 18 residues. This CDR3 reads CASSLDGRGGPPTDTQYF. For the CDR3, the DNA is TGTGCCAGCAGCTTAGATGGGCGGGGGGGCCCTCCGACAGATACGCAGTATTTT. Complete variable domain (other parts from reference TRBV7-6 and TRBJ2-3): GAGVSQSPRYKVTKRGQDVALRCDPISGHVSLYWYRQALGQGPEFLTYFNYEAQQDKSGLPNDRFSAERPEGSISTLTIQRTEQRDSAMYRCASSLDGRGGPPTDTQYFGPGTRLTVL.

Here the CDR3 reads CASSLQGGPDTQYF. The CDR3 DNA follows: TGTGCCAGTAGTCTACAGGGGGGCCCAGATACGCAGTATTTT. The chain combines TRBV19 with TRBJ2-3, with 8 bases that match TRBD1. With V trimmed by 5 bases and J by 4 bases, 5 bases remained unmatched. Germline CDR1 reads LNHDA; CDR2 reads SQIVND (reference sequence). The CDR3 has 14 residues.

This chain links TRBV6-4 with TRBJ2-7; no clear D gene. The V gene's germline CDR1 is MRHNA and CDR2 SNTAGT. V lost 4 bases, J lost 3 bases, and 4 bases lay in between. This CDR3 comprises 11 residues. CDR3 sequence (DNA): TGTGCCAGCAGTGCTAGCTACGAGCAGTACGTC. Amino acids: CASSASYEQYV.

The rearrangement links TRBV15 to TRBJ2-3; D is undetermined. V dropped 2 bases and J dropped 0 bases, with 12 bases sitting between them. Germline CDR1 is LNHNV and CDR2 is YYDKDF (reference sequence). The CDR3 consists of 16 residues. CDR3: CATSRRISASTDTQYF. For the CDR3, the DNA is TGTGCCACCAGCAGAAGAATCAGCGCTAGCACAGATACGCAGTATTTT.

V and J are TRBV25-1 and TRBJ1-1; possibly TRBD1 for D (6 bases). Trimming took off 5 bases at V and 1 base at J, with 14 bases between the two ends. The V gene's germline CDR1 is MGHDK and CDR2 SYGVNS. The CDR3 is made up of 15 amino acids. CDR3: CASSRMGAQNTEAFF. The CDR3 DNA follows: TGTGCCAGCAGTCGAATGGGGGCGCAGAACACTGAAGCTTTCTTT.

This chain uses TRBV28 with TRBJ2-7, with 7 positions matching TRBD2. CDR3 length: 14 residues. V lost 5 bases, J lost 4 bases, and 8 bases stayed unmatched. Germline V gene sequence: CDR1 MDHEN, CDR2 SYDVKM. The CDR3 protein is CASSPGGKLYEQYV. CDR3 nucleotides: TGTGCCAGCAGTCCCGGGGGGAAGCTTTACGAGCAGTACGTC.